This TCR beta chain is from a study of T cells in Graves' hyperthyroidism and ophthalmopathy. The TCR beta CDR3 regions underwent amplification using RNA transcripts as the source. The HTBI set primed first-round TCR CDR3 RT-PCR. TCRdb ran MiXCR on the multiplex PCR reads and lists one entry per CDR3 protein. This sample has about 480,000 distinct CDR3 sequences, with over 13% found just once. There are many counts of this clonotype. In germline, CDR1 is SNHLY, CDR2 FYNNEI. Trimming removed 6 bases at V and 4 bases at J, with 18 bases between. The CDR3 has 15 amino acids. Uncontrolled infections, other autoimmune diseases, pregnancy or lactation led to exclusion of patients. Diagnosis relied on clinical symptoms, serum thyroxine and TRAb, thyroid ultrasound and orbital computed tomography.

The sample was blood. The source is a woman aged 18-29 years with Graves' hyperthyroidism. V is TRBV2 and J is TRBJ1-1; tentative D call: TRBD1 (6 bases). The CDR3 loop reads CASRPGVISSTEAFF. The CDR3 nucleotides are TGTGCCAGCAGACCAGGGGTAATTTCGAGCACTGAAGCTTTCTTT.